This T cell receptor beta chain was identified in a study of shared T cell receptors in the human thymus (dated by TCRdb to the early 2020s). About the investigation overall: The study examined how the human thymus generates shared, self-reactive T-cell receptor alpha chains.

The library was prepared using the immunoSEQ multiplex PCR assay. In its TCRdb copy, this immuneACCESS table keeps in-frame sequences only and misses some clones. Where compared with another copy, unresolved V genes explain less than half of these, and the others have no known cause. A total of roughly 560,000 clones appear in this sample, around 82% of them only once. Less than 0.015% of the sample lies in the top ten. The germline V gene yields KGHSH for CDR1 and LQKENI for CDR2. There are 14 amino acids in the CDR3, from cysteine to phenylalanine inclusive. This entry keeps only the CDR3 DNA: 42 bases, framed from base 1. The germline V and J ends show losses of 6 bases and 5 bases respectively, and no gene match explains 8 bases of the junction. Turning to this clone: The clone's antigen remains unknown. No much larger clone is present one base from it, and per-base qualities are unavailable.

These data were also reused for a study on human thymus T cells. From that second study: Immunologically healthy infants undergoing open corrective cardiac surgery for congenital heart defects in Finland were used as donors. Thymus tissue was collected as surgical resects that were removed during corrective cardiac surgery. Both the thymic and the peripheral blood repertoires appeared to show biased V and J gene segment usage. According to the related research, thymic TCR repertoires were highly overlapping among unrelated individuals. TCR alpha and beta repertoires from fewer than ten infant thymus samples and a few related peripheral blood samples were characterized in the study. Donor ages ranged from about 6 to 250 days, and the cohort comprised about six male and two female infants. Thymocytes were released mechanically from tissue and stored at -70 °C as pellets of roughly 8.5-32 million cells. A QIAsymphony instrument was used to extract genomic DNA from the frozen cell pellets. The immunoSEQ multiplex PCR assay was used to amplify the TCRB and TCRAD loci from a standardized quantity of quality-controlled genomic DNA. The amplicons spanned the V(D)J region and were long enough to cover the CDR3 and allow V and J genes to be identified. The commercial immunoSEQ service was used to sequence amplicons on an Illumina platform. Primer bias and sequencing errors were corrected using previously described methods, and TCRAD and TCRB definitions followed the IMGT database. The repertoires were analysed using immunoSEQ Analyzer 3.0 and VDJTools for basic statistics, V/J segment usage, diversity estimates, rarefaction and pairwise overlap. To estimate diversity, the Chao1, ChaoE, Efron-Thisted, Shannon and inverse Simpson indices were applied, and diversity was also estimated on datasets down-sampled to the smallest sample. Repertoire overlap was assessed by strict matching of CDR3 nucleotide sequence, V gene and J gene, and clustering was done by Jaccard-based multidimensional scaling. Thymus samples yielded on average roughly 800,000 unique TCRB clonotypes, compared with roughly 76,000 from blood samples.

The receptor was isolated from a boy under two years old with a congenital heart defect. Donor details come from another sample of the same person, matched by shared clones. Recombination joined TRBV18 with TRBJ2-5; TRBD2 lines up with 8 middle nucleotides. Sequenced input: thymocytes. CDR3 loop: CASSPGGAVETQYF. The nucleotides read TGTGCCAGCTCCCCGGGGGGGGCCGTGGAGACCCAGTACTTC. Full variable domain (CDR3 extended with the reference TRBV18 and TRBJ2-5 proteins): NAGVMQNPRHLVRRRGQEARLRCSPMKGHSHVYWYRQLPEEGLKFMVYLQKENIIDESGMPKERFSAEFPKEGPSILRIQQVVRGDSAAYFCASSPGGAVETQYFGPGTRLLVL.